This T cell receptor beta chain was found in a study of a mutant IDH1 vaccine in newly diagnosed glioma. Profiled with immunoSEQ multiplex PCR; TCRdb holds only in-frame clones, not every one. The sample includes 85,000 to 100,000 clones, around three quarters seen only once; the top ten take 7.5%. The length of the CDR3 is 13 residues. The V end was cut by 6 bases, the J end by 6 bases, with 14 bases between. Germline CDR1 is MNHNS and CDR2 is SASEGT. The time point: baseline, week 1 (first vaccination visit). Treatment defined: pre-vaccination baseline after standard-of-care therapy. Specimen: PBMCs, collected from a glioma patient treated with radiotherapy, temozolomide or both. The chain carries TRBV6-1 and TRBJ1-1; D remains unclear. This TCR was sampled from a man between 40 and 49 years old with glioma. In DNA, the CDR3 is TGTGCCAGCAGCTTAGCAGGATGGGCTGAAGCTTTCTTT. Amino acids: CASSLAGWAEAFF.